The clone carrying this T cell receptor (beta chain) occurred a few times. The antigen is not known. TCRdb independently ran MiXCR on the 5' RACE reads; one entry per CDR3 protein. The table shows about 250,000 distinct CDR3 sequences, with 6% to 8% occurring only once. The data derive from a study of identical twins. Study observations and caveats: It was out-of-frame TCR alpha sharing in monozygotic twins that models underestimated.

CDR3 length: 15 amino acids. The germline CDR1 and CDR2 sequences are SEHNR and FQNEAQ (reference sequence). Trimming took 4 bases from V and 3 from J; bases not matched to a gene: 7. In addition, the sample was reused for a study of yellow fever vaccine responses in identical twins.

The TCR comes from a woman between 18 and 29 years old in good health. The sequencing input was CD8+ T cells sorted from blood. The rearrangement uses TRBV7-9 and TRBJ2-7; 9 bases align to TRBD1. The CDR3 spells CASSSGTGSIYEQYF. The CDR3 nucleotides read TGTGCCAGCAGCTCCGGGACAGGGAGTATCTACGAGCAGTACTTC.